This T cell receptor (beta chain) emerged from a study of shared clonotypes between healthy human individuals. The authors ran the assay at deep level. Sequenced by immunoSEQ multiplex PCR; TCRdb stores in-frame clones only, minus some. Among more than 1.2 million clones listed, around 98.5% were seen once. The CDR3 totals 16 residues. The V gene end was trimmed by 4 bases and the J gene end by 1 base; junction bases not matched to a gene: 5. Germline V gene sequence: CDR1 MNHNS, CDR2 SASEGT. The V gene is TRBV6-1, the J gene TRBJ1-3, with 9 bases that match TRBD1. Sequencing input: naive CD4+ T cells sorted from blood. Subset here: CD45RA+ positively selected. This clonotype originated in a man aged 25 to 45 in good health. DNA for the CDR3: TGTGCCAGCAGTGGGGGGACAGGGTGGTCTGGAAACACCATATATTTT. Translated: CASSGGTGWSGNTIYF.